The rows below give T cell receptor beta chains drawn from one sample of a study of radiotherapy plus CTLA-4 blockade in lung cancer. Profiling relied on immunoSEQ multiplex PCR, and the TCRdb table lists in-frame clones only, not all of them. In the table there are approximately 57,000 clones, approximately 82% of which are singletons. Sequencing was performed on peripheral blood, taken from a patient treated with radiotherapy plus ipilimumab. All receptors come from a human donor with non-small cell lung cancer whose response to radiotherapy plus ipilimumab could not be evaluated. CDR3s include the opening cysteine and the closing phenylalanine or tryptophan. Fields, in order: D gene, J gene, V gene, clone size, CDR3 protein, CDR3 DNA. A D gene is named only where the DNA matches it firmly. The size entry is marked missing in some rows and otherwise reads once, few, many or a size class.

>-|TRBJ2-5|TRBV10-1|-
CASSESQVGETQYF
TGCGCCAGCAGTGAATCCCAAGTCGGGGAGACCCAGTACTTC
>TRBD1|TRBJ2-5|TRBV5-1|-
CASSEGQGVGETQYF
TGCGCCAGCAGCGAAGGACAGGGTGTGGGAGAGACCCAGTACTTC
>-|TRBJ2-7|TRBV27|few
CASSSLRGASSYEQYF
TGTGCCAGCAGTTCCCTCCGCGGTGCCAGCTCCTACGAGCAGTACTTC
>-|TRBJ1-1|TRBV7-9|-
CASSPGWRDSLGAFF
TGTGCCAGCAGCCCAGGGTGGCGGGATAGCCTTGGGGCTTTCTTT
>TRBD1|TRBJ2-7|TRBV28|-
CASSLSGQGNYEQYF
TGTGCCAGCAGTCTCTCGGGACAGGGAAACTACGAGCAGTACTTC
>TRBD1|TRBJ2-7|TRBV11-2|-
CASSLDDMRQGAYEQYF
TGTGCCAGCAGCTTAGATGATATGAGACAGGGGGCCTACGAGCAGTACTTC
>-|TRBJ2-1|TRBV6-5|-
CASTPGRTHNNEQFF
TGTGCCAGCACCCCGGGTCGTACCCATAACAATGAGCAGTTCTTC
>-|TRBJ2-3|TRBV13|few
CASSFTSPLDTQYF
TGTGCCAGCAGCTTCACTAGCCCTCTGGATACGCAGTATTTT
>TRBD1|TRBJ2-3|TRBV5-1|-
CASSPDRGTADTQYF
TGCGCCAGCAGCCCCGACAGGGGGACCGCAGATACGCAGTATTTT
>TRBD2|TRBJ2-2|TRBV7-6|-
CASNDPGLNTGELFF
TGTGCCAGCAACGATCCGGGACTAAACACCGGGGAGCTGTTTTTT
>-|TRBJ1-2|TRBV5-1|-
CASSLGSGDPYGYTF
TGCGCCAGCAGCTTGGGGTCAGGGGACCCCTATGGCTACACCTTC
>TRBD2|TRBJ2-3|TRBV4-3|-
CASSQDRAGGPADTQYF
TGCGCCAGCAGCCAAGATCGGGCGGGAGGGCCGGCAGATACGCAGTATTTT
>-|TRBJ1-1|TRBV7-2|few
CASSPNFPRLPEAFF
TGTGCCAGCAGCCCAAACTTCCCACGCCTGCCTGAAGCTTTCTTT
>TRBD2|TRBJ2-3|TRBV6-5|-
CASSYGTSGELYF
TGTGCCAGCAGTTACGGGACTAGCGGGGAGTTGTATTTT
>TRBD2|TRBJ2-7|TRBV7-2|-
CASSRLAGETYSYEQYF
TGTGCCAGCAGCCGACTAGCGGGAGAAACCTATTCCTACGAGCAGTACTTC
>-|TRBJ1-6|TRBV7-2|few
CASSLQGAVNSPLHF
TGTGCCAGCAGCCTACAGGGCGCTGTTAATTCACCCCTCCACTTT
>TRBD2|TRBJ2-1|TRBV7-8|few
CASSPLDSGRFNEQFF
TGTGCCAGCAGCCCCCTCGACAGCGGGAGGTTCAATGAGCAGTTCTTC
>-|TRBJ2-2|TRBV19|-
CASTSGVPTGELFF
-
>-|TRBJ1-1|TRBV6-5|-
CASSYGTTYTEAFF
TGTGCCAGCAGTTACGGGACAACCTACACTGAAGCTTTCTTT
>-|TRBJ1-1|TRBV7-9|few
CASSLSGRGRAEAFF
TGTGCCAGCAGCTTATCGGGCAGGGGCAGGGCTGAAGCTTTCTTT
>TRBD2|TRBJ2-3|TRBV11-2|-
CASSYSGSHTDTQYF
TGTGCCAGCAGTTATAGCGGGAGTCACACAGATACGCAGTATTTT
>TRBD1|TRBJ2-3|TRBV6-5|-
CASRGDRAHADTQYF
TGTGCCAGCAGGGGGGACAGGGCGCACGCAGATACGCAGTATTTT
>TRBD1|TRBJ1-1|TRBV19|-
CASSSRYRGKDTEAFF
TGTGCCAGTAGTTCAAGGTACAGGGGGAAAGACACTGAAGCTTTCTTT
>-|TRBJ2-2|TRBV7-2|-
CASSPQAGELFF
TGTGCCAGCAGCCCCCAGGCCGGGGAGCTGTTTTTT
>TRBD1|TRBJ2-2|TRBV6-4|-
CASSAGTGGTGELFF
TGTGCCAGCAGTGCCGGGACAGGGGGCACCGGGGAGCTGTTTTTT
>-|TRBJ1-4|TRBV11-2|-
CASSPTAFNEKLFF
TGTGCCAGCAGCCCGACAGCTTTTAATGAAAAACTGTTTTTT
>-|TRBJ2-1|TRBV7-9|-
CASSSGQPPQQFF
TGTGCCAGCAGCTCCGGACAGCCACCCCAGCAGTTCTTC
>-|TRBJ2-3|TRBV19|once
CASSMSSSTDTQYF
TGTGCCAGTAGTATGAGTAGCAGTACAGATACGCAGTATTTT
>TRBD1|TRBJ2-5|TRBV18|-
CASSPSATGQETQYF
TGTGCCAGCTCACCAAGTGCGACAGGGCAAGAGACCCAGTACTTC
>TRBD2|TRBJ2-5|TRBV10-2|-
CASTTPGLAKETQYF
TGCGCCAGCACCACCCCGGGACTAGCGAAAGAGACCCAGTACTTC
>-|TRBJ2-7|TRBV5-1|-
CASSLVFAGTYEQYF
TGCGCCAGCAGCTTGGTTTTTGCGGGAACCTACGAGCAGTACTTC
>TRBD2|TRBJ2-1|TRBV28|-
CASSLGLAGVEQFF
TGTGCCAGCAGTTTAGGACTAGCGGGAGTTGAGCAGTTCTTC
>-|TRBJ1-2|TRBV21-1|few
CASSTSGQLVIPTTTLSVSRGYTF
TGTGCCAGCAGCACCTCGGGACAGCTCGTCATCCCTACAACTACACTATCGGTTTCGCGGGGCTACACCTTC
>TRBD1|TRBJ1-5|TRBV5-5|-
CASSFRQGDQPQHF
TGTGCCAGCAGCTTTCGGCAGGGGGATCAGCCCCAGCATTTT
>TRBD2|TRBJ2-3|TRBV2|-
CASTEGTVLAGAEWGQYF
TGTGCCAGCACGGAGGGGACGGTGCTAGCGGGAGCTGAGTGGGGGCAGTATTTT
>-|TRBJ1-2|TRBV2|-
CASSERQAYGYTF
TGTGCCAGCAGTGAACGGCAGGCCTATGGCTACACCTTC
>-|TRBJ1-1|TRBV7-2|once
CASSARVEAFF
TGTGCCAGCAGCGCCAGGGTGGAAGCTTTCTTT
>-|TRBJ2-7|TRBV5-5|-
CASSPRSGVLSYEQYF
TGTGCCAGCAGCCCCCGATCAGGGGTCCTATCCTACGAGCAGTACTTC
>-|TRBJ2-7|TRBV27|-
CASSLSALGEQYF
TGTGCCAGCAGTTTATCTGCCTTGGGCGAGCAGTACTTC
>TRBD1|TRBJ1-2|TRBV19|few
CASVGIVGQGEYGYTF
TGTGCCAGTGTTGGAATAGTTGGACAGGGGGAGTATGGCTACACCTTC
>TRBD1|TRBJ2-1|TRBV7-2|-
CASSVQGSSYNEQFF
TGTGCCAGCAGCGTACAGGGGAGCTCCTACAATGAGCAGTTCTTC
>-|TRBJ2-3|TRBV9|-
CASSVRGSDTQYF
TGTGCCAGCAGCGTAAGGGGGTCAGATACGCAGTATTTT
>TRBD1|TRBJ2-7|TRBV5-1|-
CASSWGQGISYEQYF
TGCGCCAGCAGCTGGGGACAGGGGATTTCCTACGAGCAGTACTTC
>TRBD1|TRBJ2-4|TRBV6-6|few
CASSYPQDRGGLVWYF
TGTGCCAGCAGTTACCCCCAGGACAGGGGAGGATTGGTTTGGTACTTC
>-|TRBJ2-1|TRBV18|-
CASSRRERHHGGNEQFF
TGTGCCAGCTCACGGAGAGAGCGGCACCATGGGGGGAATGAGCAGTTCTTC
>-|TRBJ2-7|TRBV28|-
CASSFRYEQYF
TGTGCCAGCAGTTTTCGCTACGAGCAGTACTTC
>TRBD2|TRBJ2-7|TRBV5-6|-
CASSLVRGGGEQYF
TGTGCCAGCAGCTTGGTTCGGGGGGGCGGGGAGCAGTACTTC
>TRBD2|TRBJ2-7|TRBV7-2|-
CASSSGLAPHEQYF
TGTGCCAGCAGCTCGGGACTAGCGCCCCACGAGCAGTACTTC
>-|TRBJ2-2|TRBV6-6|once
CASSRQQGTGELFF
TGTGCCAGCAGCCGACAACAGGGTACCGGGGAGCTGTTTTTT
>-|TRBJ2-3|TRBV28|-
CASSFGGPTDTQYF
TGTGCCAGCAGTTTTGGAGGGCCCACAGATACGCAGTATTTT
>-|TRBJ2-2|TRBV7-9|-
CASSLAGEAGELFF
TGTGCCAGCAGCTTAGCAGGGGAGGCCGGGGAGCTGTTTTTT
>-|TRBJ2-3|TRBV19|-
CASSGDTLLADTQYF
TGTGCCAGTAGTGGGGACACATTGTTGGCAGATACGCAGTATTTT
>-|TRBJ2-5|TRBV7-7|-
CASSSNRGAQYF
TGTGCCAGCAGCTCAAATCGCGGGGCCCAGTACTTC
>-|TRBJ2-3|TRBV6-6|few
CASSAWTTDTQYF
TGTGCCAGCAGTGCCTGGACTACAGATACGCAGTATTTT
>TRBD1|TRBJ1-3|TRBV28|-
CASRQQQGATGNTIYF
TGTGCCAGCAGACAGCAACAGGGGGCGACCGGAAACACCATATATTTT
>-|TRBJ1-1|TRBV18|-
CASSPQLAGDAEAFF
TGTGCCAGCTCACCGCAGCTTGCAGGGGACGCTGAAGCTTTCTTT
>TRBD1|TRBJ2-7|TRBV2|-
CASYRDSVYEQYF
TGTGCCAGCTATCGGGACAGTGTTTACGAGCAGTACTTC
>TRBD2|TRBJ2-5|TRBV5-1|once
CASSLYVGGSGETQYF
TGCGCCAGCAGCTTGTACGTCGGCGGGAGTGGGGAGACCCAGTACTTC